The 4 T cell receptor beta chains below were found in one sample sequenced in a study of blood T cell repertoires in COVID-19. Only in-frame clones appear in the TCRdb table, and some are missing; sequencing was by immunoSEQ multiplex PCR. The sample includes 360,000 or so clones, roughly nine tenths seen only once; the top ten take less than 2%. The material sequenced was PBMCs or T cells enriched from blood (not recorded which). The receptors stem from a woman aged 25-40 years who had recovered from COVID-19.

This rearrangement joins TRBV4-3 to TRBJ1-1; TRBD1 might be the D (6 bases). Per the germline V gene, CDR1 is LGHNA and CDR2 is YSLEER. Trimming took off 3 bases at V and 3 bases at J, with 35 bases between the two ends. The CDR3 covers 22 residues. CDR3 DNA: TGCGCCAGCAGCCAGCGCATACCTATAAGACAGGTTTCAATCTCGGGGTACACTGAAGCTTTCTTT. Its translation: CASSQRIPIRQVSISGYTEAFF.

This clone was observed a single time. V is TRBV6-5 and J is TRBJ1-5; no definite D call. This CDR3 contains 13 residues. In germline, CDR1 is MNHEY, CDR2 SVGAGI. The V and J ends lost 7 bases and 6 bases respectively, with 13 bases between them. CDR3 in amino acids: CASTLNSGQPQHF. In DNA form, the CDR3 reads TGTGCCAGCACCCTTAACTCGGGTCAGCCCCAGCATTTT.

This chain links TRBV6-5 with TRBJ1-1; the D gene is possibly TRBD1 (5 bases). The CDR3 extends over 15 amino acids. Germline CDR1 MNHEY, CDR2 SVGAGI. V lost 5 bases and J 5 bases, leaving 18 bases between the germline ends. CDR3 sequence: CASSPVGGAGTEAFF. Written as DNA, the CDR3 is TGTGCCAGCAGTCCGGTAGGTGGGGCAGGTACTGAAGCTTTCTTT.

The chain carries TRBV27 and TRBJ2-1, with a weak D call TRBD2 (6 bases). The CDR3 totals 11 residues. V lost 2 bases to trimming and J lost 15 bases, with 11 bases between them. Germline V gene lookup returns CDR1 MNHEY and CDR2 SMNVEV (reference sequence). The CDR3: CASSLSGRRFF. CDR3 nucleotides: TGTGCCAGCAGTTTAAGTGGGAGGCGGTTCTTC.